This TCR beta chain originates from a study of CD4 T cell repertoires in COVID-19. The CDR3 loop spans 15 amino acids. Trimming took 0 bases from V and 4 from J, leaving 11 bases between them. CDR1 and CDR2 (germline): SGDLS, YYNGEE. The study, taken as a whole, reports: Two or all three memory subsets shared several highly expanded SARS-CoV-2-reactive clonotypes.

Here immunoSEQ multiplex PCR was the method, and the copy in TCRdb shows in-frame clones only, minus some. The profile shows approximately 79,000 clones, roughly 85% of them singletons. On this clone: Its specificity is unknown.

The chain employs TRBV9 and TRBJ1-3; D is undetermined. The receptor was derived from a human donor who had COVID-19. Material: CD4+ T cells from peripheral blood, obtained after recovery from COVID-19. The CDR3, as DNA: TGTGCCAGCAGCGTAGTTGGCCAAAACGGAAACACCATATATTTT. It specifies CASSVVGQNGNTIYF.